This T cell receptor beta chain was recorded in a study of OX40 agonist ivuxolimab in advanced cancers. Study context: One patient with hepatocellular carcinoma and two with cutaneous melanoma, three in all, had partial responses.

The protocol was immunoSEQ multiplex PCR, while the TCRdb copy is restricted to in-frame clones and leaves out a portion. The sample lists roughly 65,000 clones; 80% to 85% were seen once. This CDR3 spans 16 amino acids. The junction had 5 bases not matched to a gene; V was cut back by 7 bases and J by 4 bases. Looked up from germline, CDR1 is SNHLY and CDR2 is FYNNEI. The chain employs TRBV2 and TRBJ2-2; 14 nucleotides match TRBD2. The receptor was derived from an adult with an advanced solid tumor such as melanoma, head and neck, liver or kidney cancer. The input for sequencing was CD4+ or CD8+ T cells sorted from blood, taken in a trial of the OX40 agonist ivuxolimab. CDR3 sequence (DNA): TGTGCCAGCAAGGGGGGACTAGCGGGAGCCACCGGGGAGCTGTTTTTT. Its translation is CASKGGLAGATGELFF.